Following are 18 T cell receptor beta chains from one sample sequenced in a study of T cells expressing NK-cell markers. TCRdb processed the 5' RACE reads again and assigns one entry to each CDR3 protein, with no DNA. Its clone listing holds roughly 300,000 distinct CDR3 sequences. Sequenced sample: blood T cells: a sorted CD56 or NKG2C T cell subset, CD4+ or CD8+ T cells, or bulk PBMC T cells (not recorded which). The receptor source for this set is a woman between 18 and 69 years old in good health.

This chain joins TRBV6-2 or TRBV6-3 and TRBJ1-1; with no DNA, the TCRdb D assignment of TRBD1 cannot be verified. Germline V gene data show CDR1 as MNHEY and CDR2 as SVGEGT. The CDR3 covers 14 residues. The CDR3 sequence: CASTLGRLNTEAFF.

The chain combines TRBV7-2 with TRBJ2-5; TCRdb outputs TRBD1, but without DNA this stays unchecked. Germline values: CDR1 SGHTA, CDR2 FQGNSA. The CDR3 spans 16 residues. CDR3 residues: CASSFVAGTAQETQYF.

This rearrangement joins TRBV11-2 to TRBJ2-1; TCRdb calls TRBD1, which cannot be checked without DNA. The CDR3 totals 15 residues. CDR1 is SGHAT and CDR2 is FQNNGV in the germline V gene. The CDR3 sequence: CASSFSIGAGNEQFF.

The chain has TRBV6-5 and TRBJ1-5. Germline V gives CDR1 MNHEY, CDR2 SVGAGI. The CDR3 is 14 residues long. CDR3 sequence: CASSYKDSNQPQHF.

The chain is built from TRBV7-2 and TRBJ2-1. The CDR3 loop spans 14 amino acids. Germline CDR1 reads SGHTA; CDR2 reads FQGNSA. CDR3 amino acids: CASSFSGTYNEQFF.

CDR3 sequence reads: CASSPRTVYGYTF. This chain uses TRBV19 with TRBJ1-2. CDR1 LNHDA and CDR2 SQIVND come from the germline V gene (reference sequence). The length of the CDR3 is 13 residues.

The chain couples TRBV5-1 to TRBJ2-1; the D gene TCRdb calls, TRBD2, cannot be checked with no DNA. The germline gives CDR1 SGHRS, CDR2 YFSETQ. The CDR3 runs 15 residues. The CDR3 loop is CASSRVLADNNEQFF.

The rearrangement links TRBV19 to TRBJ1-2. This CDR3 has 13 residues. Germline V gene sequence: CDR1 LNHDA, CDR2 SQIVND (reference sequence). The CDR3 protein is CASSIRGRDGYTF.

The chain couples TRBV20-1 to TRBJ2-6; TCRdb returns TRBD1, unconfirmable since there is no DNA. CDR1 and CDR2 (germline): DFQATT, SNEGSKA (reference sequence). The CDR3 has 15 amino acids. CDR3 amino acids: CSAANPGAGANVLTF.

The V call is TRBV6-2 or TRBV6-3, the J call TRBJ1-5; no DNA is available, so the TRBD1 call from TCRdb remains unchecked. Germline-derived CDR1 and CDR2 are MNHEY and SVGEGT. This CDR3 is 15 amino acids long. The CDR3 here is CASSYGGQGVRPQHF.

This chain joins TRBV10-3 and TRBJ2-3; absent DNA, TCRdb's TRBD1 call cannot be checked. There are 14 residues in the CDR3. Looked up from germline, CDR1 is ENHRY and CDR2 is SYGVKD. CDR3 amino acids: CAIRRQGARDTQYF.

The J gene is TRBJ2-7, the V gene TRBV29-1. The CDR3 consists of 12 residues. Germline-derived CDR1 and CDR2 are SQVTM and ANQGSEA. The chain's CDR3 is CSATSAPYEQYF.

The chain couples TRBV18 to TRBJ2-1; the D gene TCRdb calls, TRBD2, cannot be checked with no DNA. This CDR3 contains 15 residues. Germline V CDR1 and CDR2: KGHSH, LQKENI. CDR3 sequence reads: CASSPPAASYNEQFF.

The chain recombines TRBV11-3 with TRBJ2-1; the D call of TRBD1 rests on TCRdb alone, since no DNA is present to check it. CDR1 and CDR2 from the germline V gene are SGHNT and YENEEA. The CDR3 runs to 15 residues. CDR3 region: CASSLAPREYNEQFF.

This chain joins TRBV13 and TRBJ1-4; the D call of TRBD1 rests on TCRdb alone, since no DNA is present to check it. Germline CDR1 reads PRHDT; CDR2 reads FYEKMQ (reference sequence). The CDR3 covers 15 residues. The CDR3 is CASSSTQGSHEKLFF.

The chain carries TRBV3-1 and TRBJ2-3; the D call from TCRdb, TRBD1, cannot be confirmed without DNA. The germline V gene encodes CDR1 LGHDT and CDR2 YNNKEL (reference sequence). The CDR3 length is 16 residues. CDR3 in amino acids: CASSRQGAVGTDTQYF.

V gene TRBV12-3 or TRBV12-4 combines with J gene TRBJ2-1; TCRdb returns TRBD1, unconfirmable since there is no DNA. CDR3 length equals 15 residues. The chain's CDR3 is CASRHRDRAYNEQFF.

The CDR3 loop is CASSGLAGGPRNEQFF. The V and J genes are TRBV18 and TRBJ2-1; TCRdb selects TRBD2, and the lack of DNA leaves this call unchecked. The CDR3 length is 16 residues. The germline V gene encodes CDR1 KGHSH and CDR2 LQKENI.